This T cell receptor beta chain derives from a study of T cell changes during pregnancy in multiple sclerosis. The CDR3 is 14 amino acids. Germline assignment: CDR1 SGHRS and CDR2 YFSETQ. J lost 4 bases, V lost 1 base, and 3 bases had no gene match. Using immunoSEQ multiplex PCR, the repertoire was profiled, and TCRdb retains in-frame clones only, with some absent. The table lists tens of thousands of clones, just over 90% of them singletons. The V call is TRBV5-1, the J call TRBJ2-3, with 7 bases identical to TRBD2. Sequences were derived from peripheral blood, sampled in the second trimester of pregnancy. The TCR comes from a female donor with multiple sclerosis, enrolled in a pregnancy study. The CDR3 DNA follows: TGCGCCAGCAGCTTGCTAGCGGAGGCAGATACGCAGTATTTT. Encoded protein: CASSLLAEADTQYF.